The 12 T cell receptor beta chains in this list originate from one sample, sequenced in a study of T cell responses to AZD1222 COVID-19 vaccine. Only in-frame clones appear in the TCRdb table, and some are missing; sequencing was by immunoSEQ multiplex PCR. Here the sample spans 90,000 to 110,000 clones, around 87% being singletons. The starting material was peripheral blood, obtained 28 days after the second AZD1222 dose. The receptors stem from an adult who received the AZD1222 COVID-19 vaccine.

This sequence joins TRBV7-2 and TRBJ2-3; no firm D call. The ends were cut back, 4 bases at V and 8 bases at J, with 13 bases in the middle. This CDR3 is 13 amino acids long. Germline V gene sequence: CDR1 SGHTA, CDR2 FQGNSA. CDR3 sequence reads: CASSSTPLSTQYF. The CDR3 DNA reads as TGTGCCAGCAGCTCGACCCCCCTTAGTACGCAGTATTTT.

The chain's CDR3 is CASTRRASGGNTDTQYF. The CDR3 region has the DNA TGTGCCAGCACCCGTAGGGCTAGCGGGGGCAACACAGATACGCAGTATTTT. The rearrangement links TRBV9 to TRBJ2-3; TRBD2 aligns across 10 bases. CDR1 is SGDLS, CDR2 YYNGEE, per germline. Trimming cost V 6 bases and J 2 bases; bases outside gene matches: 12. CDR3 length: 17 residues.

The rearrangement joins TRBV6-5 to TRBJ1-5; weak D call: TRBD1 (6 bases). This CDR3 contains 13 residues. Trimming left V 5 bases short and J 7 bases short, with 12 bases between. CDR1 and CDR2 (germline): MNHEY, SVGAGI. Here the CDR3 DNA reads TGTGCCAGCAGTCAACAGGGTGGGCAGCCCCAGCATTTT. Translating gives CASSQQGGQPQHF.

V gene TRBV7-3 combines with J gene TRBJ1-6; D gene unclear. The CDR3 has 13 amino acids. Germline V gene sequence: CDR1 SGHTA, CDR2 FQGTGA. V was shortened by 1 base and J by 10 bases, with 8 bases between the two germline ends. The CDR3 loop reads CASSLSEDSPLHF. CDR3 in DNA: TGTGCCAGCAGCTTAAGCGAGGACTCACCCCTCCACTTT.

This clone was seen only once. The V call is TRBV5-5, the J call TRBJ1-6; D gene ambiguous. Looked up from germline, CDR1 is SGHKS and CDR2 is YYEKEE (reference sequence). The V end was cut by 0 bases, the J end by 14 bases, with 15 bases between. This CDR3 contains 14 residues. The CDR3 sequence is CASSLAVSGESLHF. CDR3 coding DNA: TGTGCCAGCAGCTTGGCTGTCAGTGGGGAATCCCTCCACTTT.

This sequence joins TRBV30 and TRBJ2-3; TRBD1 aligns across 9 bases. This CDR3 region has 13 residues. The germline gives CDR1 GTSNPN, CDR2 SVGIG (reference sequence). Trimming at V came to 8 bases and at J to 2 bases, leaving 5 bases not matched to a gene. The CDR3: CAGDRVDTDTQYF. The DNA for the CDR3 is TGTGCCGGGGACAGGGTCGACACAGATACGCAGTATTTT.

The rearrangement uses TRBV21-1 and TRBJ1-2; whether TRBD1, the table's D call, matches the DNA was not checked. TRBV21-1 is termed a pseudogene. CDR3 length equals 14 residues. As DNA, the CDR3 is TGTGCCAGCAGCAAATGGGGGACAGTAAATGGCTACACCTTC. Translated: CASSKWGTVNGYTF.

This clone showed up just a few times. CDR3 bases: TGCAGTGCTAGTCCCCCCTCCGGGGTTGCTGGGGAGACCCAGTACTTC. Protein: CSASPPSGVAGETQYF. The chain carries TRBV20-1 and TRBJ2-5, with D perhaps matching TRBD2 (5 bases). The CDR3 sequence is 16 residues long. Germline loops: CDR1 DFQATT, CDR2 SNEGSKA (reference sequence). Between the trimmed V and J ends, which lost 3 bases and 5 bases, there was a span of 22 bases.

This clone was detected a few times. This rearrangement joins TRBV6-5 to TRBJ2-1, with 9 bases aligning to TRBD2. The germline gives CDR1 MNHEY, CDR2 SVGAGI. This CDR3 has 15 amino acids. J lost 3 bases, V lost 6 bases, and 6 bases had no gene match. CDR3 sequence: CASRIAGEIYNEQFF. The CDR3 bases are TGTGCCAGCAGGATAGCGGGGGAAATCTACAATGAGCAGTTCTTC.

The rearrangement links TRBV4-2 to TRBJ1-2; unclear D gene. Trimming shortened V by 1 base and J by 5 bases, and 8 bases separated the two germline ends. The CDR3 covers 13 residues. Germline CDR1 and CDR2: LGHNA and YNFKEQ. Here the CDR3 reads CASSQGTDYGYTF. The CDR3 DNA sequence: TGTGCCAGCAGCCAAGGGACGGATTATGGCTACACCTTC.

The J gene is TRBJ2-7, the V gene TRBV19; D may be TRBD1 or TRBD2 (5 bases each). The CDR3 spans 13 residues. V was shortened by 5 bases and J by 3 bases, with 11 bases between the two germline ends. Per germline, CDR1 LNHDA and CDR2 SQIVND (reference sequence). The CDR3, as DNA: TGTGCCAGTAGTCCGGGACGCGGCTACGAGCAGTACTTC. The encoded protein is CASSPGRGYEQYF.

The CDR3 DNA reads as TGCGCCAGCAGCCAAGGACAGTACACCGGGGAGCTGTTTTTT. Its translation is CASSQGQYTGELFF. V gene TRBV4-1 combines with J gene TRBJ2-2; weak D call: TRBD1 (5 bases). The CDR3 has 14 amino acids. Trimming shortened V by 1 base and J by 3 bases, and 6 bases separated the two germline ends. Germline CDR1 reads MGHRA; CDR2 reads YSYEKL.